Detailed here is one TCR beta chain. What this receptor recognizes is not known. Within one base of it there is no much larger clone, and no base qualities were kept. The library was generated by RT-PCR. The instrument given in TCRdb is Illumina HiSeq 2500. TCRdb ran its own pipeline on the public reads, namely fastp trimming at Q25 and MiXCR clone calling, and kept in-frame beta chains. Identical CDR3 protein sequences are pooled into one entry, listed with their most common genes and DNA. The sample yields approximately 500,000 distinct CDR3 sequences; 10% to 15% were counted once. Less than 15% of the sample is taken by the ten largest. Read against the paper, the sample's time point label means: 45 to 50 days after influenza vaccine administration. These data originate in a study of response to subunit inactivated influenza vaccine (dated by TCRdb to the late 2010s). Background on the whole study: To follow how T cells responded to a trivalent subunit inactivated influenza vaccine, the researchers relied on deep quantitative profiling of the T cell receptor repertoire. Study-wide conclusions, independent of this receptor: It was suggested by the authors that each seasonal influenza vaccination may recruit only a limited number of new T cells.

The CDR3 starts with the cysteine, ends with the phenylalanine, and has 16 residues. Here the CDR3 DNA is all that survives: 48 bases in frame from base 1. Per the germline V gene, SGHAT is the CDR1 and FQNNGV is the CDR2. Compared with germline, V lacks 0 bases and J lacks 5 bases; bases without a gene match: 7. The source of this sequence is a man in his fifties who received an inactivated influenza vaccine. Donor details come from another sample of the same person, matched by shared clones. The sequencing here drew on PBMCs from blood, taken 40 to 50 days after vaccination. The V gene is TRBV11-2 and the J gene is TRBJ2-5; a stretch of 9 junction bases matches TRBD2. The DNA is TGTGCCAGCAGCTTAGATTTGCGGGGGGGCTCTGAGACCCAGTACTTC. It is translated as CASSLDLRGGSETQYF.